The present T cell receptor (beta chain) was sequenced within a study of T cells after yellow fever vaccination. General study results and limits: CD4 and CD8 compartments shared a small share of clonotypes.

In germline, CDR1 is SGHRS, CDR2 YFSETQ. This CDR3 is 15 amino acids long. V gave up 3 bases and J gave up 1 base, with 14 bases separating them. There are many counts of this clonotype. No antigen is known for it. TCRdb reprocessed the 5' RACE reads with MiXCR, giving one entry per CDR3 protein. The sample contains under 300,000 distinct CDR3 sequences, roughly 7.2% of which appear only once. This clonotype was obtained from a man aged 25-45 years who received the YFV17D yellow fever vaccine. The rearrangement uses TRBV5-1 and TRBJ2-7; D not resolved. This sample comprised CD4+ T cells sorted from PBMCs, obtained 15 days after the yellow fever booster vaccination. The chain's CDR3 is CASSYRTAFSYEQYF. CDR3 bases: TGCGCCAGCAGCTATAGGACGGCCTTTTCCTACGAGCAGTACTTC. Full variable domain (missing parts from reference TRBV5-1 and TRBJ2-7): KAGVTQTPRYLIKTRGQQVTLSCSPISGHRSVSWYQQTPGQGLQFLFEYFSETQRNKGNFPGRFSGRQFSNSRSEMNVSTLELGDSALYLCASSYRTAFSYEQYFGPGTRLTVT.